This T cell receptor (beta chain) was obtained from a study of cytomegalovirus exposure and HLA in healthy donors. Sequenced by immunoSEQ multiplex PCR; TCRdb stores in-frame clones only, minus some. The sample records 110,000 or so clones, 80% to 90% being singletons. Comment on this clone: What it recognizes is unknown.

This CDR3 is 13 amino acids long. The V gene's germline CDR1 is MNHNS and CDR2 SASEGT. The junction had 4 bases not matched to a gene; V was cut back by 6 bases and J by 3 bases. Regarding the study as a whole: A list of around 160 TCR beta chains associated with cytomegalovirus was given.

The sequence was collected from a man aged 18 to 29 in good health and CMV-seropositive. This chain connects TRBV6-1 to TRBJ1-1; TRBD1 matches 7 bases. The sequenced sample consisted of PBMCs. CDR3 residues: CASSRQGYTEAFF. The CDR3 nucleotides are TGTGCCAGCAGCCGACAGGGTTACACTGAAGCTTTCTTT.